This T cell receptor beta chain came from a study of blood T cell repertoires in COVID-19. Overall study context: PBMCs, B-cell-depleted T cells, or T cells provided the cDNA or gDNA that made up the material.

Data came from immunoSEQ multiplex PCR; TCRdb stores just in-frame clones and leaves some out. The sample carries about 240,000 clones, about 81% recorded once. Looked up from germline, CDR1 is MGHRA and CDR2 is YSYEKL. The CDR3 is 16 amino acids. Trimming shortened V by 1 base and J by 5 bases, and 17 bases separated the two germline ends. The sequence came from a woman aged 55 to 70 with active or convalescent COVID-19. The gene calls are TRBV4-1 and TRBJ2-5; the D gene is possibly TRBD2 (6 bases). Sequenced material: peripheral blood. The CDR3 spells CASSQAAGIGQETQYF. CDR3 coding DNA: TGCGCCAGCAGCCAAGCGGCGGGGATTGGTCAGGAGACCCAGTACTTC.